These 26 T cell receptor beta chains share one sample of origin, sequenced in a study of T cell responses to AZD1222 COVID-19 vaccine. The protocol was immunoSEQ multiplex PCR, while the TCRdb copy is restricted to in-frame clones and leaves out a portion. The profile shows 100,000 to 150,000 clones, approximately 91% of them singletons. The sequences come from peripheral blood, collected on day 0 of AZD1222 vaccination. These receptors were collected from an adult in good health.

The chain combines TRBV4-1 with TRBJ2-3; 7 bases fit TRBD2. The CDR3 has 16 residues. V was clipped by 4 bases and J by 1 base; unmatched bases: 8. Germline V gene data show CDR1 as MGHRA and CDR2 as YSYEKL. CDR3 bases: TGCGCCAGCAGCCTCTTCGAGCGGGGAGGCACAGATACGCAGTATTTT. It is translated as CASSLFERGGTDTQYF.

This chain links TRBV30 with TRBJ1-5; 7 nucleotides match TRBD1. The CDR3 sequence is 14 residues long. Trimming took 2 bases from V and 6 from J; bases not matched to a gene: 7. CDR1 and CDR2 (germline): GTSNPN, SVGIG (reference sequence). Here the CDR3 reads CAWSSTGRGQPQHF. In nucleotides, the CDR3 is TGTGCCTGGAGTTCGACAGGGCGAGGTCAGCCCCAGCATTTT.

This chain connects TRBV4-3 to TRBJ2-3; D is unresolved. CDR3 length: 15 amino acids. Trimming pared 0 bases from V and 2 bases from J, leaving 9 bases between. From germline, CDR1 is LGHNA and CDR2 YSLEER. The CDR3 region has the DNA TGCGCCAGCAGCCAAGAGGCCCGGCCCACAGATACGCAGTATTTT. It is translated as CASSQEARPTDTQYF.

V gene TRBV9 combines with J gene TRBJ1-6; no clear D. Trimming stripped 4 bases from V and 5 bases from J, with 10 bases between. This CDR3 spans 14 amino acids. CDR1 is SGDLS, CDR2 YYNGEE, per germline. In DNA, the CDR3 is TGTGCCAGCAGCCCCGGGATGGATAATTCACCCCTCCACTTT. Translating it yields CASSPGMDNSPLHF. The variable domain in full, with the rest retrieved from reference TRBV9 and TRBJ1-6, is DSGVTQTPKHLITATGQRVTLRCSPRSGDLSVYWYQQSLDQGLQFLIQYYNGEERAKGNILERFSAQQFPDLHSELNLSSLELGDSALYFCASSPGMDNSPLHFGNGTRLTVT.

The rearrangement uses TRBV7-3 and TRBJ2-2; D is perhaps TRBD1 (5 bases). Germline CDR1 and CDR2: SGHTA and FQGTGA. The length of the CDR3 is 14 residues. Trimming shortened V by 2 bases and J by 2 bases, and 6 bases separated the two germline ends. CDR3 bases: TGTGCCAGCAGCTTAGGGGCTAACACCGGGGAGCTGTTTTTT. The encoded protein is CASSLGANTGELFF.

V is TRBV6-1 and J is TRBJ1-3; D may be TRBD1 (5 bases). V was shortened by 6 bases and J by 0 bases, with 12 bases between the two germline ends. The CDR3 totals 15 residues. The germline gives CDR1 MNHNS, CDR2 SASEGT. The DNA of the CDR3 is TGTGCCAGCAGCCAAGGACACCTCTCTGGAAACACCATATATTTT. This translates into CASSQGHLSGNTIYF.

The chain carries TRBV29-1 and TRBJ2-4, with TRBD1 matching over 9 bases. Germline trimming cut 1 base from V and 11 bases from J; bases unmatched to any gene: 21. The CDR3 has 18 amino acids. The germline V gene has CDR1 SQVTM and CDR2 ANQGSEA. The CDR3 DNA reads as TGCAGCGTTGAAGTCCTCAACCGGGACAGGGATCGAAGTCCCCTTCAGTACTTC. It is translated as CSVEVLNRDRDRSPLQYF.

The rearrangement uses TRBV7-9 and TRBJ1-2; TRBD1 matches at 9 bases. V lost 2 bases and J lost 0; bases outside the gene matches: 10. Germline values: CDR1 SEHNR, CDR2 FQNEAQ (reference sequence). The CDR3 consists of 18 residues. The CDR3 nucleotides are TGTGCCAGCAGCTTAAACTTCGGGACAGGGCACCCTAACTATGGCTACACCTTC. As protein: CASSLNFGTGHPNYGYTF.

CDR3 sequence reads: CASSFRPGQVNTEAFF. The CDR3 DNA is TGTGCCAGCAGTTTCCGGCCGGGACAGGTCAACACTGAAGCTTTCTTT. The chain is built from TRBV27 and TRBJ1-1; 8 bases line up with TRBD1. Germline V gene sequence: CDR1 MNHEY, CDR2 SMNVEV (reference sequence). Germline trimming cut 3 bases from V and 2 bases from J; bases unmatched to any gene: 8. The CDR3 totals 16 residues.

This chain links TRBV6-5 with TRBJ2-1, with 8 bases identical to TRBD1. CDR1 and CDR2 (germline): MNHEY, SVGAGI. V was clipped by 5 bases and J by 6 bases; unmatched bases: 9. The CDR3 contains 15 residues. Written as DNA, the CDR3 is TGTGCCAGCAGTAAACGGACAGGGAATTCCAATGAGCAGTTCTTC. It translates to CASSKRTGNSNEQFF.

This clone appeared a few times. Other nucleotide sequences in the sample specify the same CDR3. The rearrangement links TRBV6-6 to TRBJ1-2; tentative D call: TRBD1 (6 bases). Germline V gene lookup returns CDR1 MNHNY and CDR2 SVGAGI (reference sequence). The CDR3 covers 14 residues. Trimming left V 0 bases short and J 2 bases short, with 7 bases between. CDR3 nucleotides: TGTGCCAGCAGTTACTCGAGGGGGAACTATGGCTACACCTTC. This codes for CASSYSRGNYGYTF.

The V and J genes are TRBV5-6 and TRBJ2-2, with D possibly being TRBD2 (6 bases). Per germline, CDR1 SGHDT and CDR2 YYEEEE. This CDR3 contains 15 residues. V dropped 1 base and J dropped 4 bases, with 11 bases sitting between them. The CDR3: CASSLRGLTTGELFF. For the CDR3, the DNA is TGTGCCAGCAGCTTGCGGGGGTTAACCACCGGGGAGCTGTTTTTT.

The chain employs TRBV9 and TRBJ2-2, with TRBD1 as a possible D gene (7 bases). V was pared by 3 bases and J by 7 bases, with 19 bases between. The CDR3 is made up of 16 amino acids. The germline CDR1 and CDR2 sequences are SGDLS and YYNGEE. In DNA, the CDR3 is TGTGCCAGCAGCGAGGGGGGACAGCGGGCCTTCGGGGAGCTGTTTTTT. This encodes CASSEGGQRAFGELFF.

This chain uses TRBV30 with TRBJ1-5; D remains unclear. V lost 0 bases to trimming and J lost 5 bases, with 8 bases between them. Germline CDR1 reads GTSNPN; CDR2 reads SVGIG (reference sequence). CDR3 length: 13 residues. This CDR3 is CAWSVRIDQPQHF. The CDR3, as DNA: TGTGCCTGGAGTGTACGGATAGATCAGCCCCAGCATTTT. Together with reference TRBV30 and TRBJ1-5, the CDR3 gives the full variable domain: SQTIHQWPATLVQPVGSPLSLECTVEGTSNPNLYWYRQAAGRGLQLLFYSVGIGQISSEVPQNLSASRPQDRQFILSSKKLLLSDSGFYLCAWSVRIDQPQHFGDGTRLSIL.

This clone was seen a single time. The CDR3 DNA reads TGTGCCAGCAGCGTTGCCACGGAGGACGAGCAGTACTTC. Its protein is CASSVATEDEQYF. J is TRBJ2-7 and V is TRBV9; D possibly corresponds to TRBD2 (5 bases). This CDR3 spans 13 amino acids. Germline lookup yields CDR1 SGDLS and CDR2 YYNGEE. V dropped 2 bases and J dropped 5 bases, with 11 bases sitting between them.

The chain joins TRBV5-1 to TRBJ1-3; 8 bases match TRBD1. Germline V CDR1 and CDR2: SGHRS, YFSETQ. This CDR3 spans 16 amino acids. V dropped 3 bases and J dropped 3; count of bases not matched to a gene: 8. The CDR3 DNA is TGCGCCAGCAGCTCCGCCGACAGGGGCGGTGGAAACACCATATATTTT. It yields the protein CASSSADRGGGNTIYF. Based on the CDR3 plus reference TRBV5-1 and TRBJ1-3, the full variable domain is KAGVTQTPRYLIKTRGQQVTLSCSPISGHRSVSWYQQTPGQGLQFLFEYFSETQRNKGNFPGRFSGRQFSNSRSEMNVSTLELGDSALYLCASSSADRGGGNTIYFGEGSWLTVV.

The CDR3 region has the DNA TGTGCCAGCAGTTTGAGGGACAGGGGGCGGGTTGGCTACACCTTC. This gives the protein CASSLRDRGRVGYTF. The chain combines TRBV27 with TRBJ1-2; 12 bases line up with TRBD1. V gave up 3 bases and J gave up 7 bases; unmatched junction bases: 6. Germline loops: CDR1 MNHEY, CDR2 SMNVEV (reference sequence). The CDR3 sequence is 15 residues long.

V is TRBV3-1 (or the pseudogene TRBV3-2) and J is TRBJ2-7; D is possibly TRBD1 (6 bases). V was trimmed by 4 bases and J by 0 bases, leaving 13 bases between them. This CDR3 contains 15 residues. CDR1 is LGHDT, CDR2 YNNKEL, per germline (reference sequence). CDR3 protein: CASSPGAGASYEQYF. The CDR3 nucleotides are TGTGCCAGCAGCCCAGGCGCAGGGGCCTCCTACGAGCAGTACTTC.

The rearrangement joins TRBV19 to TRBJ1-2; 8 bases align to TRBD1. Germline lookup yields CDR1 LNHDA and CDR2 SQIVND (reference sequence). V shed 5 bases and J 4 bases; nucleotides not matched to a gene: 3. The CDR3 runs to 13 residues. CDR3 DNA: TGTGCCAGTAGTGACAGGGGTGCCTATGGCTACACCTTC. Its translation: CASSDRGAYGYTF.

This chain joins TRBV4-3 and TRBJ2-7; D possibly corresponds to TRBD2 (6 bases). The germline V gene encodes CDR1 LGHNA and CDR2 YSLEER. The CDR3 sequence is 14 residues long. V dropped 1 base and J dropped 1 base, with 8 bases sitting between them. DNA for the CDR3: TGCGCCAGCAGCCAAGTGGCGGGGTCCTACGAGCAGTACTTC. It encodes CASSQVAGSYEQYF.

This rearrangement joins TRBV28 to TRBJ1-4; 7 bases map to TRBD1. Trimming cost V 6 bases and J 7 bases; bases outside gene matches: 8. CDR1 MDHEN and CDR2 SYDVKM come from the germline V gene. The CDR3 has 14 amino acids. CDR3 in DNA: TGTGCCAGCAGCACCGGAGGGGGCGGTGAAAAACTGTTTTTT. Translation: CASSTGGGGEKLFF.

The chain joins TRBV5-1 to TRBJ1-4, with D perhaps TRBD1 (5 bases). The germline V gene encodes CDR1 SGHRS and CDR2 YFSETQ. The CDR3 extends over 15 amino acids. V lost 2 bases and J lost 6, with 14 bases in between. The CDR3 is CASSFEGQGYEKLFF. CDR3 nucleotide sequence: TGCGCCAGCAGCTTCGAGGGGCAGGGTTATGAAAAACTGTTTTTT.

This chain links TRBV27 with TRBJ1-6; D is possibly TRBD1 (5 bases). The CDR3 covers 14 residues. Germline CDR1 reads MNHEY; CDR2 reads SMNVEV (reference sequence). Trimming took 2 bases from V and 10 from J, leaving 12 bases between them. CDR3 coding DNA: TGTGCCAGCAGTTTACGGGACGGAGGATCACCCCTCCACTTT. It is translated as CASSLRDGGSPLHF.

The rearrangement joins TRBV27 to TRBJ2-5, with a possible D match to TRBD1 (5 bases). The V end was cut by 2 bases, the J end by 2 bases, with 6 bases between. CDR3 length equals 13 residues. In germline, CDR1 is MNHEY, CDR2 SMNVEV (reference sequence). The CDR3 coding sequence is TGTGCCAGCAGTTTACACAGGCAAGAGACCCAGTACTTC. As protein: CASSLHRQETQYF.

The chain carries TRBV27 and TRBJ2-3, with TRBD1 identical over 8 bases. V trimming: 5 bases; J trimming: 3 bases; junction bases outside the gene matches: 4. CDR1 and CDR2 (germline): MNHEY, SMNVEV (reference sequence). This CDR3 comprises 14 residues. In nucleotides, the CDR3 is TGTGCCAGCAGTACGAGACAGGGGACAGATACGCAGTATTTT. Translation: CASSTRQGTDTQYF.

The chain employs TRBV3-1 (or the pseudogene TRBV3-2) and TRBJ1-6; D gene unclear. This CDR3 region has 13 residues. CDR1 is LGHDT and CDR2 is YNNKEL in the germline V gene (reference sequence). The V end was cut by 3 bases, the J end by 9 bases, with 9 bases between. The CDR3 coding sequence is TGTGCCAGCAGCCAGCAGGTCGGTTCACCCCTCCACTTT. Translating it yields CASSQQVGSPLHF.